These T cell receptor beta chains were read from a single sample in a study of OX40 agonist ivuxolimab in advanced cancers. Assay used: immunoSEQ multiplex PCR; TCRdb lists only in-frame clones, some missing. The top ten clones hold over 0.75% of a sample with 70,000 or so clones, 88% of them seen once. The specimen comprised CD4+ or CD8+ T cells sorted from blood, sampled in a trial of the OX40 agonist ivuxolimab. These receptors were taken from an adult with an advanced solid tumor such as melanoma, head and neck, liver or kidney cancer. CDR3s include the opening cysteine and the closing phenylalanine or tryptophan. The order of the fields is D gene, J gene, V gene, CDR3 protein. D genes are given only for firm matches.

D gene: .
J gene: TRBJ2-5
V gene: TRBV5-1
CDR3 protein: CASSIGSGEETQYF

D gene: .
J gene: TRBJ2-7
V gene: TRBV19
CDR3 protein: CASRRTPSDKQYF

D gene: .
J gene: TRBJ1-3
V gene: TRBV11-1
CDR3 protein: CASGSDWGYTIYF

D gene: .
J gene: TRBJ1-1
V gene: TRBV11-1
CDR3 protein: CASSLDRNTEAFF

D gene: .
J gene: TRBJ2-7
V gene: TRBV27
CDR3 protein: CASKEAGTYEQYF

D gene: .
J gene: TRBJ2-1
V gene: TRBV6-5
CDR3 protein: CASSYGAAGGDEQFF

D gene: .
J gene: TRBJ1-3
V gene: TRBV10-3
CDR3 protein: CAIRGTDTDTIYF

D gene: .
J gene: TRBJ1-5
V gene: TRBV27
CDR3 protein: CASSLESNQPQHF

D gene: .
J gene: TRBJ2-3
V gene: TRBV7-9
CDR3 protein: CASSMWDPASDTQYF

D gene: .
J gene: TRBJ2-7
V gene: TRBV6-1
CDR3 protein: CASSEGGGSLEQYF